The 23 T cell receptor beta chains listed next were all sequenced from one sample in a study of blood T cell repertoires in COVID-19. Assay used: immunoSEQ multiplex PCR; TCRdb lists only in-frame clones, some missing. The repertoire has about 130,000 clones, approximately 82% of them found once; the top ten carry approximately 10%. The sample comprised peripheral blood. Receptors were obtained from a man aged 55 to 70 who had recovered from COVID-19.

The chain employs TRBV28 and TRBJ2-4, with 7 bases that match TRBD1. CDR3 length: 13 residues. V lost 8 bases and J lost 6; bases outside the gene matches: 7. Germline assignment: CDR1 MDHEN and CDR2 SYDVKM. CDR3 nucleotides: TGTGCCAGCCGACAGGGTTCGCGAAACATTCAGTACTTC. This codes for CASRQGSRNIQYF. Full variable domain (remainder filled in from reference TRBV28 and TRBJ2-4): DVKVTQSSRYLVKRTGEKVFLECVQDMDHENMFWYRQDPGLGLRLIYFSYDVKMKEKGDIPEGYSVSREKKERFSLILESASTNQTSMYLCASRQGSRNIQYFGAGTRLSVL.

The rearrangement links TRBV13 to TRBJ1-3, with D hard to call. This CDR3 spans 17 amino acids. CDR1 and CDR2 (germline): PRHDT, FYEKMQ (reference sequence). V was trimmed by 1 base and J by 0 bases, leaving 13 bases between them. The CDR3 sequence is CASSLVGRQNSGNTIYF. CDR3 DNA sequence: TGTGCCAGCAGCTTAGTAGGCAGGCAAAACTCTGGAAACACCATATATTTT.

The rearrangement links TRBV3-1 (or the pseudogene TRBV3-2) to TRBJ1-4, with D tentatively TRBD1 (5 bases). The germline V gene has CDR1 LGHDT and CDR2 YNNKEL (reference sequence). Between the trimmed V and J ends, which lost 0 bases and 8 bases, there was a span of 13 bases. This CDR3 has 15 amino acids. The CDR3 nucleotides read TGTGCCAGCAGCCAAGACGTCCGGGGGTGGGAAAAACTGTTTTTT. Protein sequence: CASSQDVRGWEKLFF.

The chain joins TRBV30 to TRBJ1-5, with TRBD1 matching 7 bases. The ends lost 2 bases at V and 8 bases at J; junction bases unmatched: 12. Germline CDR1 is GTSNPN and CDR2 is SVGIG (reference sequence). CDR3 length: 15 residues. CDR3 region: CAWSSGDRAGEPQHF. The CDR3 DNA follows: TGTGCCTGGAGTTCAGGAGACAGGGCCGGAGAGCCCCAGCATTTT. The full variable domain, its missing parts supplied by reference TRBV30 and TRBJ1-5, is SQTIHQWPATLVQPVGSPLSLECTVEGTSNPNLYWYRQAAGRGLQLLFYSVGIGQISSEVPQNLSASRPQDRQFILSSKKLLLSDSGFYLCAWSSGDRAGEPQHFGDGTRLSIL.

V and J are TRBV29-1 and TRBJ1-3, with D maybe TRBD1 (5 bases). Trimming stripped 7 bases from V and 0 bases from J, with 7 bases between. The CDR3 totals 12 residues. Germline V CDR1 and CDR2: SQVTM, ANQGSEA. This chain's CDR3 is CSAQDSGNTIYF. The DNA of the CDR3 is TGCAGCGCACAGGACTCTGGAAACACCATATATTTT. The full variable domain, rest sourced from reference TRBV29-1 and TRBJ1-3, is SAVISQKPSRDICQRGTSLTIQCQVDSQVTMMFWYRQQPGQSLTLIATANQGSEATYESGFVIDKFPISRPNLTFSTLTVSNMSPEDSSIYLCSAQDSGNTIYFGEGSWLTVV.

This chain joins TRBV28 and TRBJ1-2; 9 bases match TRBD1. The trim removed 6 bases at V and 6 bases at J, leaving 17 bases unmatched. The germline gives CDR1 MDHEN, CDR2 SYDVKM. The CDR3 length is 17 residues. CDR3 DNA sequence: TGTGCCAGCAGCACTTTACCGCCGGGACAGGGAGGTCATGGCTACACCTTC. Amino acids: CASSTLPPGQGGHGYTF.

The chain has TRBV29-1 and TRBJ2-5; 10 bases line up with TRBD1. Trimming cost V 4 bases and J 5 bases; bases outside gene matches: 1. Germline V gives CDR1 SQVTM, CDR2 ANQGSEA. The CDR3 is 12 residues long. This chain's CDR3 is CSVGQGAETQYF. Here the CDR3 DNA reads TGCAGCGTTGGACAGGGGGCCGAGACCCAGTACTTC. The full variable domain, in which reference TRBV29-1 and TRBJ2-5 provide the parts outside the CDR3, is SAVISQKPSRDICQRGTSLTIQCQVDSQVTMMFWYRQQPGQSLTLIATANQGSEATYESGFVIDKFPISRPNLTFSTLTVSNMSPEDSSIYLCSVGQGAETQYFGPGTRLLVL.

This chain uses TRBV9 with TRBJ1-6; D may be TRBD1 (6 bases). Germline V gene sequence: CDR1 SGDLS, CDR2 YYNGEE. This CDR3 comprises 15 residues. V lost 4 bases and J 4 bases, leaving 12 bases between the germline ends. The CDR3: CASSLQTGYNSPLHF. CDR3 in DNA: TGTGCCAGCAGCTTGCAGACAGGTTATAATTCACCCCTCCACTTT.

This clone was seen a few times. The rearrangement uses TRBV13 and TRBJ2-4; D might be TRBD2 (5 bases). Trimming cost V 1 base and J 3 bases, with 7 bases left between them. The germline V gene encodes CDR1 PRHDT and CDR2 FYEKMQ (reference sequence). The CDR3 is 14 residues long. The CDR3 sequence: CASSLAAVKNIQYF. The CDR3 bases are TGTGCCAGCAGCTTAGCAGCGGTCAAAAACATTCAGTACTTC.

The rearrangement uses TRBV10-3 and TRBJ2-3; 7 nucleotides align to TRBD2. Germline trimming cut 0 bases from V and 1 base from J; bases unmatched to any gene: 4. The CDR3 sequence is 16 residues long. CDR1 and CDR2 from the germline V gene are ENHRY and SYGVKD. CDR3: CAISESLAGGTDTQYF. CDR3 coding DNA: TGTGCCATCAGTGAGTCGCTGGCGGGGGGCACAGATACGCAGTATTTT.

V and J are TRBV28 and TRBJ1-6; D is unclear. In germline, CDR1 is MDHEN, CDR2 SYDVKM. CDR3 size: 11 residues. Between the trimmed V and J ends, which lost 2 bases and 13 bases, there was a span of 6 bases. The CDR3 sequence is CASSLGQPLHF. The DNA for the CDR3 is TGTGCCAGCAGTTTAGGTCAGCCCCTCCACTTT.

V usage is TRBV9 and J usage is TRBJ1-1, with D possibly being TRBD1 (6 bases). Deletions cut 3 bases from V and 5 bases from J, with 14 bases between. Germline assignment: CDR1 SGDLS and CDR2 YYNGEE. This CDR3 is 14 amino acids long. The CDR3: CASSANGGRTEAFF. The CDR3 nucleotides are TGTGCCAGCAGCGCGAACGGGGGGCGAACTGAAGCTTTCTTT. Complete variable domain (other parts from reference TRBV9 and TRBJ1-1): DSGVTQTPKHLITATGQRVTLRCSPRSGDLSVYWYQQSLDQGLQFLIQYYNGEERAKGNILERFSAQQFPDLHSELNLSSLELGDSALYFCASSANGGRTEAFFGQGTRLTVV.

The chain uses TRBV19 and TRBJ2-3; 7 nucleotides match TRBD2. The CDR3 runs 19 residues. Germline CDR1 is LNHDA and CDR2 is SQIVND (reference sequence). Losses at the gene ends were 5 bases for V and 4 bases for J; bases not matched to a gene: 21. The DNA for the CDR3 is TGTGCCAGTAGTGTCTTGACTAGCTCAGACGGATGGGCCCCAGATACGCAGTATTTT. Amino acid sequence: CASSVLTSSDGWAPDTQYF.

The rearrangement links TRBV19 to TRBJ2-1; TRBD2 agrees at 15 bases. This CDR3 has 16 amino acids. Germline trimming cut 3 bases from V and 10 bases from J; bases unmatched to any gene: 7. Looked up from germline, CDR1 is LNHDA and CDR2 is SQIVND (reference sequence). CDR3 region: CASSIGLAGGPDEQFF. Written as DNA, the CDR3 is TGTGCCAGTAGTATCGGACTAGCGGGAGGGCCGGACGAGCAGTTCTTC.

The chain couples TRBV7-8 to TRBJ2-5, with a tentative D call TRBD2 (5 bases). The CDR3 has 14 amino acids. Trimming took off 3 bases at V and 5 bases at J, with 13 bases between the two ends. CDR1 and CDR2 from the germline V gene are SGHVS and FQNEAQ. The CDR3 nucleotides are TGTGCCAGCAGCTTTTTGTCAGGCGGGGAGACCCAGTACTTC. Translated: CASSFLSGGETQYF. The full variable domain, rest sourced from reference TRBV7-8 and TRBJ2-5, is GAGVSQSPRYKVAKRGQDVALRCDPISGHVSLFWYQQALGQGPEFLTYFQNEAQLDKSGLPSDRFFAERPEGSVSTLKIQRTQQEDSAVYLCASSFLSGGETQYFGPGTRLLVL.

This clone appeared a single time. This chain uses TRBV9 with TRBJ2-7; 9 nucleotides match TRBD1. The ends lost 3 bases at V and 4 bases at J; junction bases unmatched: 8. Germline V gene sequence: CDR1 SGDLS, CDR2 YYNGEE. CDR3 size: 15 residues. CDR3 coding DNA: TGTGCCAGCAGCGCCTCCGGGACAGGGAGATACGAGCAGTACTTC. Encoded protein: CASSASGTGRYEQYF. Full variable domain (missing parts from reference TRBV9 and TRBJ2-7): DSGVTQTPKHLITATGQRVTLRCSPRSGDLSVYWYQQSLDQGLQFLIQYYNGEERAKGNILERFSAQQFPDLHSELNLSSLELGDSALYFCASSASGTGRYEQYFGPGTRLTVT.

This chain connects TRBV4-3 to TRBJ1-2; no firm D call. Trimming removed 0 bases at V and 4 bases at J, with 12 bases between. Germline V gene lookup returns CDR1 LGHNA and CDR2 YSLEER. The CDR3 is made up of 15 amino acids. As DNA, the CDR3 is TGCGCCAGCAGCCAAGAGGACGGGGTTAGCTATGGCTACACCTTC. It codes for CASSQEDGVSYGYTF.

This clone was detected only once. The rearrangement uses TRBV4-2 and TRBJ1-5; no clear D gene. CDR3 length: 12 residues. Germline V gives CDR1 LGHNA, CDR2 YNFKEQ. V lost 4 bases and J lost 7, with 8 bases in between. CDR3 sequence reads: CASSRDGQPQHF. The CDR3, as DNA: TGTGCCAGCAGCCGCGACGGGCAGCCCCAGCATTTT.

This rearrangement joins TRBV10-3 to TRBJ2-3; 11 nucleotides match TRBD1. This CDR3 contains 14 residues. Per germline, CDR1 ENHRY and CDR2 SYGVKD. The J segment lost 3 bases and the V segment lost 7 bases, leaving 3 bases of the junction unmatched. CDR3 nucleotide sequence: TGTGCCATCACCGGGACAGGGGGGACAGATACGCAGTATTTT. Protein sequence: CAITGTGGTDTQYF.

This chain joins TRBV6-6 and TRBJ2-1; possibly TRBD1 for D (5 bases). V lost 7 bases, J lost 8 bases, and 9 bases lay in between. Germline CDR1 is MNHNY and CDR2 is SVGAGI (reference sequence). This CDR3 spans 11 amino acids. CDR3 in DNA: TGTGCCAGCAACTCAGGGTATGAGCAGTTCTTC. Its protein product is CASNSGYEQFF.

This chain links TRBV6-6 with TRBJ2-1; 16 bases fit TRBD2. Germline V gene data show CDR1 as MNHNY and CDR2 as SVGAGI (reference sequence). CDR3 length: 19 amino acids. Unmatched junction bases numbered 15, after V lost 5 bases and J lost 8 bases. The CDR3 loop is CASSRQGLAGGPTWDEQFF. CDR3 coding DNA: TGTGCCAGCAGTCGTCAGGGACTAGCGGGAGGGCCTACGTGGGATGAGCAGTTCTTC.

V and J are TRBV6-2 or TRBV6-3 and TRBJ1-6; D unresolved. Germline V gives CDR1 MNHEY, CDR2 SVGEGT. V lost 2 bases and J 8 bases, leaving 10 bases between the germline ends. The CDR3 runs to 14 residues. In DNA, the CDR3 is TGTGCCAGCAGTTACGCACGGACTGATTCACCCCTCCACTTT. Protein product: CASSYARTDSPLHF.

The chain couples TRBV19 to TRBJ1-5; D is unresolved. Trimming took 6 bases from V and 9 from J, leaving 15 bases between them. This CDR3 has 13 amino acids. Germline V gene sequence: CDR1 LNHDA, CDR2 SQIVND (reference sequence). The CDR3 reads CASSARQAGPQHF. The CDR3 region has the DNA TGTGCCAGTAGCGCCCGACAAGCCGGGCCCCAGCATTTT.